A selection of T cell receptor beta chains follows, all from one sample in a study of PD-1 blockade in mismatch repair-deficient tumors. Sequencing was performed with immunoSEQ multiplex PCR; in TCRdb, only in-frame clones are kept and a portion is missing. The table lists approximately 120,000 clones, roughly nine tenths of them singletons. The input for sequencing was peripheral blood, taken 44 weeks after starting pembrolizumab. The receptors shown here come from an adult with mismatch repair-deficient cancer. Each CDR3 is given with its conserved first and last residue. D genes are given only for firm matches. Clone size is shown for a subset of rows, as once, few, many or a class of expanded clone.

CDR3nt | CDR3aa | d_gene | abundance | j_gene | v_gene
TGTGCTAGTGGTTTGAGGGGGGGAGAGAACACCGGGGAGCTGTTTTTT | CASGLRGGENTGELFF | . | . | TRBJ2-2 | TRBV12-5
TGTGCCAGCAGCTCGGGGACGGGGGAGACCCAGTACTTC | CASSSGTGETQYF | . | . | TRBJ2-5 | TRBV7-9
TGTGCCAGCAGCCAAATACTAGCGGGCCAAGAGACCCAGTACTTC | CASSQILAGQETQYF | TRBD2 | . | TRBJ2-5 | TRBV5-4
TGTGCCAGCAGCTTGCGGACTAGCGGGAATTACGAGCAGTACTTC | CASSLRTSGNYEQYF | TRBD2 | . | TRBJ2-7 | TRBV5-5
TGTGCCAGCAGCTTAGCGGGCGGCTCCTACGAGCAGTACTTC | CASSLAGGSYEQYF | . | . | TRBJ2-7 | TRBV11-3
TGTGCCAGCAGCTTAGAGTCCGGATGGAGATACGAGCAGTACTTC | CASSLESGWRYEQYF | . | . | TRBJ2-7 | TRBV7-9
TGTGCCAGCAGCCTAGCGGGAAGGCCGGGGGAGCTGTTTTTT | CASSLAGRPGELFF | TRBD2 | . | TRBJ2-2 | TRBV28
TGTGCCAGCAGCCCCTTAGCCCAAGAGACCCAGTACTTC | CASSPLAQETQYF | . | . | TRBJ2-5 | TRBV5-6
TGTGCCAGCAGTTACGGGACCCTCAGTGAGACCCAGTACTTC | CASSYGTLSETQYF | . | . | TRBJ2-5 | TRBV6-6
TGTGCCAGCAGTGGAACGGCTAGCGGTGGCTCCTACGAGCAGTACTTC | CASSGTASGGSYEQYF | TRBD2 | . | TRBJ2-7 | TRBV6-1
TGCGCCAGCTCCATCCCAGGGACCTACGAGCAGTACTTC | CASSIPGTYEQYF | . | . | TRBJ2-7 | TRBV5-1
TGTGCCAGCAGCATCACTCCGCGGGCGGGAGGGGTCACAGATACGCAGTATTTT | CASSITPRAGGVTDTQYF | TRBD2 | . | TRBJ2-3 | TRBV11-2
TGCGCCAGCAGCTTCGGCGGGAGGTTGTACAATGAGCAGTTCTTC | CASSFGGRLYNEQFF | TRBD2 | . | TRBJ2-1 | TRBV5-1
TGTGCCAGCAGCTTGGGACAGGGGAGTTACTTC | CASSLGQGSYF | TRBD1 | . | TRBJ2-7 | TRBV5-5
TGTGCCAGCAGCCTCGGGGTAGCGGGAGGCACAGATACGCAGTATTTT | CASSLGVAGGTDTQYF | TRBD2 | . | TRBJ2-3 | TRBV7-3
TGTGCCAGCAGTAAATTGAGGGAGCAGTTCTTC | CASSKLREQFF | . | . | TRBJ2-1 | TRBV6-5
TGTGCCTTGAAGCCCAGGGGGGGAAACGAGCAGTACTTC | CALKPRGGNEQYF | . | . | TRBJ2-7 | TRBV30
TGTGCCATCAGTGAGTCGACACAGGCCTACGAGCAGTACTTC | CAISESTQAYEQYF | . | . | TRBJ2-7 | TRBV10-3
TGTGCCAGCAGCTTAAATATCAACGGGACGAACACCGGGGAGCTGTTTTTT | CASSLNINGTNTGELFF | . | . | TRBJ2-2 | TRBV11-3
TGTGCCAGCAGTGACGGGCCGCTCGGCGGCTACACCTTC | CASSDGPLGGYTF | . | . | TRBJ1-2 | TRBV2
TGTGCCAGCAGTTCCGGGACCTACGAGCAGTACTTC | CASSSGTYEQYF | . | . | TRBJ2-7 | TRBV28
TGTGCCAGCAGCCCCGGGGGGGTCTATGGCTACACCTTC | CASSPGGVYGYTF | . | . | TRBJ1-2 | TRBV7-9
TGTGCCAGCAGCTTGGGGGTTGGGGGGGGGAACACTGAAGCTTTCTTT | CASSLGVGGGNTEAFF | . | . | TRBJ1-1 | TRBV5-6
TGTGCCAGCAGAATAAAGGGGTTCGCGAACACCGGGGAGCTGTTTTTT | CASRIKGFANTGELFF | . | . | TRBJ2-2 | TRBV5-6
TGTGCCAGCAGACCAGATACTGAGAACACTGAAGCTTTCTTT | CASRPDTENTEAFF | . | . | TRBJ1-1 | TRBV7-2
TGTGCCAGCAGTCCGGACAACCGGGGGAAGTATTTT | CASSPDNRGKYF | . | . | TRBJ2-3 | TRBV25-1
TGTGCTAGTGGTTTCGGACTCGGGACAGGTAACACTGAAGCTTTCTTT | CASGFGLGTGNTEAFF | TRBD1 | . | TRBJ1-1 | TRBV12-5
TGTGCCAGCAGTGAAGACTCCGGAACAGGAAAGCCCCAGCATTTT | CASSEDSGTGKPQHF | . | few | TRBJ1-5 | TRBV2
TGTGCCAGCAGCCCTAAGAGGATATACACAGATACGCAGTATTTT | CASSPKRIYTDTQYF | . | once | TRBJ2-3 | TRBV11-2
TGCGCCAGCAGTGCGAACTCACTACTTCCTAATGAAAAACTGTTTTTT | CASSANSLLPNEKLFF | . | . | TRBJ1-4 | TRBV10-2
TGTGCCAGCTCACCCGACGGCTCTGAAGCTTTCTTT | CASSPDGSEAFF | . | . | TRBJ1-1 | TRBV18
TGTGCCAGCAGTCCCGCAGCGGGAGGGTCCACCGGGGAGCTGTTTTTT | CASSPAAGGSTGELFF | TRBD2 | . | TRBJ2-2 | TRBV11-3
TGTGCCAGCAGCGGGCTTGGGGACTCCTATGGCTACACCTTC | CASSGLGDSYGYTF | . | . | TRBJ1-2 | TRBV6-1
TGTGCCAGCAGCGTGGCCGGGACTAGCGGGAACACCGGGGAGCTGTTTTTT | CASSVAGTSGNTGELFF | . | . | TRBJ2-2 | TRBV21-1
TGTGCCAGCAGTTACAGGGCTAGCGGTACCTACGAGCAGTACTTC | CASSYRASGTYEQYF | TRBD2 | . | TRBJ2-7 | TRBV6-5
TGTGCCTGGAGTGTTGAAGGGCTTGGGGGCTATGAGCAGTTCTTC | CAWSVEGLGGYEQFF | . | . | TRBJ2-1 | TRBV30
TGCGCCAGCAGCCAAGTTGTTAGCGGGAGCTACGAGCAGTACTTC | CASSQVVSGSYEQYF | TRBD2 | . | TRBJ2-7 | TRBV4-1
TGCGCCAGCAGCAGTATCCTTAGTCAAGAGACCCAGTACTTC | CASSSILSQETQYF | . | . | TRBJ2-5 | TRBV5-1
TGTGCCAGCAGCCCCCGAACAGGGTTGAACACTGAAGCTTTCTTT | CASSPRTGLNTEAFF | . | . | TRBJ1-1 | TRBV9